The clone carrying this T cell receptor beta chain was observed a few times. The target antigen is unknown. This entry is derived from a study of shared clonotypes between healthy human individuals. Across the whole study: Contributing individuals were a couple of females and a few males aged 18 to 49.

The test was conducted at deep level. Profiling relied on immunoSEQ multiplex PCR, and the TCRdb table lists in-frame clones only, not all of them. This sample has about 530,000 clones; 60% to 80% occur once, and the top ten carry approximately 12%. CDR1 is SGHAT, CDR2 FQNNGV, per germline. Unmatched junction bases numbered 18, after V lost 5 bases and J lost 4 bases. This CDR3 is built from 18 residues. General study findings and limits: Exclusively blood specimens were collected; tissue repertoires likely differ.

Unsorted material relied on about 90 million PBMCs as the source of genomic DNA. The sequenced sample was PBMCs. This chain connects TRBV11-2 to TRBJ2-7; 9 bases are shared with TRBD1. The receptor's source is a woman aged 40 to 50 in good health. Some clones in this sample may be carry-over from other donors' samples. CDR3 sequence (DNA): TGTGCCAGCAGCGACCGGGGAGCGGGACAGGGTTATCTGTACGAGCAGTACTTC. It is translated as CASSDRGAGQGYLYEQYF.